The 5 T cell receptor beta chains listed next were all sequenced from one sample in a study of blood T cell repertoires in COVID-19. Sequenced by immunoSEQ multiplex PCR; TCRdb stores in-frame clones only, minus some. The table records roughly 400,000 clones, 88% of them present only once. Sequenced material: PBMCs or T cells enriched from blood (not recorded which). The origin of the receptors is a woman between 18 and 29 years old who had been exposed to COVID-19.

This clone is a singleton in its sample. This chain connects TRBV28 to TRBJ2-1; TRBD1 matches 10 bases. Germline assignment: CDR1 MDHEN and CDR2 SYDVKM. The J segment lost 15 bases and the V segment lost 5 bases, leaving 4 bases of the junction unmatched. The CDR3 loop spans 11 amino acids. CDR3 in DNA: TGTGCCAGCAGTGGGGACAGGGGAACGTTCTTC. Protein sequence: CASSGDRGTFF.

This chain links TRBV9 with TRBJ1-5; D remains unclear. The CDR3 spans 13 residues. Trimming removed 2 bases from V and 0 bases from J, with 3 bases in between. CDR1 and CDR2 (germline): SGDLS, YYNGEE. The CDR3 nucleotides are TGTGCCAGCAGCGTCCATAGCAATCAGCCCCAGCATTTT. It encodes CASSVHSNQPQHF.

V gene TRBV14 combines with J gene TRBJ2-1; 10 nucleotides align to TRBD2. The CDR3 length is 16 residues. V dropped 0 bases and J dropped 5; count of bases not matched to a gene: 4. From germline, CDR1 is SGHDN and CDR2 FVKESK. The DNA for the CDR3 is TGTGCCAGCAGCCAAGAACAGGGACTAGCGAACAATGAGCAGTTCTTC. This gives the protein CASSQEQGLANNEQFF.

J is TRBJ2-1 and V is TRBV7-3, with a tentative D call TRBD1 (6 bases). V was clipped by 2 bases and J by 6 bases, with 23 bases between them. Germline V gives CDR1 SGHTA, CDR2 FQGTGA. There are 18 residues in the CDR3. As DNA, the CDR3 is TGTGCCAGCAGCTTATTACCGCCGACAGGCCTTGGGGGCAATGAGCAGTTCTTC. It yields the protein CASSLLPPTGLGGNEQFF. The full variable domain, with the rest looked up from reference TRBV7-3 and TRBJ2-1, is GAGVSQTPSNKVTEKGKYVELRCDPISGHTALYWYRQSLGQGPEFLIYFQGTGAADDSGLPNDRFFAVRPEGSVSTLKIQRTERGDSAVYLCASSLLPPTGLGGNEQFFGPGTRLTVL.

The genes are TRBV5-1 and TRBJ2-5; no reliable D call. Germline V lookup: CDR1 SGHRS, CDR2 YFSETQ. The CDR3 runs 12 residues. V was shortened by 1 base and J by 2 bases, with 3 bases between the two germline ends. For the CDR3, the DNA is TGCGCCAGCAGCTTGATACAAGAGACCCAGTACTTC. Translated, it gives CASSLIQETQYF.